The source of this TCR beta chain is a study of metastatic and nonmetastatic thyroid tumors. Overall study: Patients with malignant and benign thyroid disease provided blood and tumor or nodule tissue, whose repertoires were compared. Overall study findings and caveats: Reported TCR beta diversity, measured in blood and tumor, was significantly higher for malignant thyroid tumors than for benign nodules.

Every patient underwent thyroid surgery untreated. In the original processing: The study took CDR3 differences across clinicopathological groups and made a distant-metastasis classifier for papillary thyroid cancer from them. TCRdb re-called clones via MiXCR from the PCR reads. The V and J calls shown here were made by TCRdb, not taken from the authors' results. The data show some 19,000 clones, approximately 30% seen once. This CDR3 region has 17 residues. Germline CDR1 LGHNA, CDR2 YNFKEQ. V dropped 4 bases and J dropped 9; count of bases not matched to a gene: 17. To note about this clone: The target antigen is unknown.

The TCR sequence derives from a female donor with papillary thyroid cancer or a benign thyroid nodule (not recorded which). Some clones in this sample may be carry-over from other donors' samples. Sample: adjacent normal tissue. The rearrangement uses TRBV4-2 and TRBJ2-1; 8 bases align to TRBD2. The CDR3 spells CASSLALGGGGWGEQFF. The CDR3 DNA is TGTGCCAGCAGCCTAGCTTTAGGAGGCGGGGGGTGGGGTGAGCAGTTCTTC.